Ten or more counts support the clone carrying this T cell receptor beta chain. Its antigen is not identified. This entry is derived from a study of shared clonotypes between healthy human individuals. Study observations and caveats: Naive subsets generally exceeded memory subsets in estimated richness. Sequencing depth was a factor that was expected to affect clonotype sharing among donors.

Those who donated, Caucasian adults without exception, all lived in Nashville, Tennessee. This CDR3 contains 13 residues. The V end was cut by 0 bases, the J end by 6 bases, with 6 bases between. Germline assignment: CDR1 MNHNS and CDR2 SASEGT. Repertoires were generated with immunoSEQ multiplex PCR, while TCRdb's copy carries only in-frame clones and drops some. This sample has under 150,000 clones; approximately 70% occur once, and the top ten carry roughly 24%. This TCR came from a woman in her thirties in good health. The chain joins TRBV6-1 to TRBJ1-5; no reliable D call. The sequencing sample was made of memory CD8+ T cells sorted from blood. Subset here: CD45RO+ cells pooled with CCR7-negative TemRA cells. The CDR3 here is CASSEAGGQPQHF. The DNA for the CDR3 is TGTGCCAGCAGTGAAGCAGGAGGTCAGCCCCAGCATTTT.